The 32 T cell receptor beta chains listed next were all sequenced from one sample in a study of tissue T cells after allogeneic stem cell transplantation. This sample's time point: mouse harvest day 7 after allogeneic transplant. The graft held 10^6 splenic CD5+ T cells and 10^7 T-cell-depleted bone marrow cells. TCRdb's copy holds only in-frame clones and misses some; the assay was immunoSEQ multiplex PCR. Of about 7,200 clones in the sample, roughly half are singletons; the top ten hold more than 6%. Sequencing used lymph node tissue. The source is a female BALB/c mouse given C57BL/6 T cells with graft-versus-host disease after an allogeneic hematopoietic cell transplant.

In regard to this clone: Gene and germline names: mouse. From the germline J gene comes the end of the CDR3, since the read stops 1 residue before it. The V call is TRBV26, the J call TRBJ2-5; weak D call: TRBD1 (6 bases). The ends were cut back, 7 bases at V and 3 bases at J, with 8 bases in the middle. The CDR3 loop spans 12 amino acids. Germline V gives CDR1 KGHPV, CDR2 FQNQEV (reference sequence). The CDR3 bases that were read are TGTGCCAGCACCCAGGGGCAAGACACCCAGTAC. Its protein is CASTQGQDTQY. The full CDR3 sequence reads CASTQGQDTQYF.

Of note for this clone: These gene names are mouse names. Read sequence stops 1 residue before the CDR3 end, and the germline J gene provides the missing end. This chain uses TRBV12-2 with TRBJ1-5; unclear D gene. This CDR3 spans 15 amino acids. Between the trimmed V and J ends, which lost 0 bases and 0 bases, there was a span of 8 bases. Germline CDR1 reads SGHLS; CDR2 reads HYDKME. The CDR3 loop reads CASSLDKYNNQAPLF. The CDR3 DNA, read in part, is TGTGCCAGCTCTCTCGACAAATATAACAACCAGGCTCCGCTT.

This clone was seen a few times. Genes and germline come from the mouse. The CDR3 is cut off 1 residue early in the read; its end comes from the germline J gene. This sequence joins TRBV23 and TRBJ2-5. CDR3 length: 11 amino acids. Germline CDR1 and CDR2: KGHTA and FQNQQP. CDR3 DNA, as far as it was read: TGCTCCAGCAGCCGTCAAGACACCCAGTAC. Translating gives CSSSRQDTQY. The full CDR3 protein is CSSSRQDTQYF.

This clone was seen more than once but under ten times. Mouse germline and gene names are used. The read terminates 1 residue before the CDR3 end, so the remaining end is supplied by the germline J gene. This rearrangement joins TRBV3 to TRBJ1-1; tentative D call: TRBD1 (5 bases). The CDR3 is 14 amino acids. V shed 1 base and J shed 0 bases, with 6 bases lying between them. Germline CDR1 SNHLY, CDR2 FYNGKV (reference sequence). The CDR3 loop reads CASSLEGQNTEVFF. CDR3 DNA, as far as it was read: TGTGCCAGCAGCTTAGAGGGACAGAACACAGAAGTCTTC. Complete variable domain (other parts from reference TRBV3 and TRBJ1-1): GPKVLQIPSHQIIDMGQMVTLNCDPVSNHLYFYWYKQILGQQMEFLVNFYNGKVMEKSKLFKDQFSVERPDGSYFTLKIQPTALEDSAVYFCASSLEGQNTEVFFGKGTRLTVV.

Regarding this clone: Genes and germline come from the mouse. The DNA ends 1 residue before the CDR3 does, and the rest of the CDR3 is filled in from the germline J gene. The rearrangement uses TRBV13-3 and TRBJ2-7; D is unclear. The V end was cut by 1 base, the J end by 6 bases, with 5 bases between. Germline V gives CDR1 NNHDY, CDR2 SYVADS. CDR3 length: 11 amino acids. CDR3 sequence reads: CASSDRVEQYF. CDR3 bases read: TGTGCCAGCAGTGATAGGGTTGAACAGTAC.

Note on this clone: Here the gene names and germline are mouse. The sequenced CDR3 bases are TGTGCCTGGAGTGGGGACAGGGACACAGAAGTCTTC. Protein sequence: CAWSGDRDTEVF. The CDR3 reads in full as CAWSGDRDTEVFF. The chain links TRBV31 to TRBJ1-1; TRBD1 agrees at 9 bases. The read comes to an end 1 residue before the CDR3 does, leaving the germline J gene to fill in the end. CDR3 length equals 13 residues. Germline lookup yields CDR1 GKSSPN and CDR2 SITVG. V gave up 2 bases and J gave up 3 bases; unmatched junction bases: 1.

By share, this clone counts as large. The germline and genes are mouse ones. The CDR3 end lies 1 residue beyond the end of the read and is filled in from the germline J gene. The V and J genes are TRBV13-1 and TRBJ2-7; D unclear. The ends were cut back, 0 bases at V and 7 bases at J, with 5 bases in the middle. Germline CDR1 reads NSHNY; CDR2 reads SYGAGN. The CDR3 spans 11 residues. The part of the CDR3 DNA that was read is TGTGCCAGCAGTGATGCAGCGGAACAGTAC. Translating it yields CASSDAAEQY. The complete CDR3 protein is CASSDAAEQYF.

On this clone itself: Mouse gene names apply. The read finishes 1 residue shy of the CDR3 end, and the germline J gene is used to complete it. This chain uses TRBV12-1 with TRBJ2-7, with 12 bases identical to TRBD2. This CDR3 has 14 amino acids. Germline CDR1 reads SGHSN; CDR2 reads HYEKVE. After removal of 2 bases from V and 6 bases from J, the junction contained 4 bases not matched to a gene. The part of the CDR3 DNA that was read is TGTGCCAGCTCTCCCGACTGGGGGGGCGGTGAACAGTAC. The encoded protein is CASSPDWGGGEQY. Given in full, the CDR3 is CASSPDWGGGEQYF.

With regard to this clone: Gene names follow the mouse nomenclature. The read falls 1 residue short of the CDR3 end, and the missing part is taken from the germline J gene. The rearrangement joins TRBV26 to TRBJ2-7; TRBD1 agrees at 7 bases. CDR1 is KGHPV, CDR2 FQNQEV, per germline (reference sequence). V shed 8 bases and J 4 bases; nucleotides not matched to a gene: 8. The CDR3 is 13 residues long. Partial CDR3 DNA: TGTGCCAGCCGCCTTGTGACAGGGTATGAACAGTAC. This encodes CASRLVTGYEQY. The whole CDR3 reads CASRLVTGYEQYF.

Turning to this clone: Gene names and germline match the mouse. The CDR3 end is not reached by the read, which stops 1 residue before it; the germline J gene fills it in. The chain couples TRBV31 to TRBJ2-7; D is unclear. Germline V CDR1 and CDR2: GKSSPN, SITVG. CDR3 size: 12 residues. With 0 bases removed from V and 3 bases from J, the gap between germline ends came to 6 bases. CDR3 DNA, as far as it was read: TGTGCCTGGAGTCTGGGTTACTATGAACAGTAC. Translated: CAWSLGYYEQY. The complete CDR3 reads CAWSLGYYEQYF.

A note on this clone: These gene names are mouse names. The CDR3 is cut off 1 residue early in the read; its end comes from the germline J gene. The chain has TRBV12-2 and TRBJ1-4, with 10 bases lining up with TRBD1. Germline V gene sequence: CDR1 SGHLS, CDR2 HYDKME. The CDR3 has 15 amino acids. J lost 5 bases, V lost 0 bases, and 2 bases had no gene match. CDR3 in amino acids: CASSLEDRGNERLFF. Partial CDR3 DNA: TGTGCCAGCTCTCTCGAGGACAGGGGGAACGAAAGATTATTT. Full variable domain (missing parts from reference TRBV12-2 and TRBJ1-4): NSGVVQSPRYIIKGKGERSILKCIPISGHLSVAWYQQTQGQELKFFIQHYDKMERDKGNLPSRFSVQQFDDYHSEMNMSALELEDSAVYFCASSLEDRGNERLFFGHGTKLSVL.

Only a few counts were recorded for this clone. Mouse names are used for the genes. The CDR3 extends 1 residue past the end of the read, so its final part is completed from the germline J gene. The gene calls are TRBV12-1 and TRBJ2-5; 13 nucleotides line up with TRBD2. Losses at the gene ends were 2 bases for V and 5 bases for J; bases not matched to a gene: 3. From germline, CDR1 is SGHSN and CDR2 HYEKVE. The CDR3 length is 15 residues. The sequenced CDR3 bases are TGTGCCAGCTCTCCCGGACTGGGGGGGCCAGACACCCAGTAC. Its translation: CASSPGLGGPDTQY. The entire CDR3 sequence reads CASSPGLGGPDTQYF.

On this clone: Gene names denote mouse genes. The read stops 1 residue short of the end of the CDR3; the missing end is completed from the germline J gene. The chain recombines TRBV13-1 with TRBJ1-5; D not certain. Germline values: CDR1 NSHNY, CDR2 SYGAGN. The CDR3 has 13 amino acids. Trimming stripped 3 bases from V and 3 bases from J, with 7 bases between. The CDR3 loop reads CASSGRVNQAPLF. The CDR3 bases that were read are TGTGCCAGCAGTGGCAGAGTCAACCAGGCTCCGCTT.

Remarks on this clone: The genes and germline here are from mouse. With the read ending 1 residue before the CDR3 end, the germline J gene is used to fill in that end. The V and J genes are TRBV13-2 and TRBJ2-4; perhaps TRBD1 as D (5 bases). The germline V gene has CDR1 NNHNN and CDR2 SYGAGS (reference sequence). V lost 0 bases to trimming and J lost 0 bases, with 5 bases between them. The CDR3 sequence is 14 residues long. The CDR3 DNA, read in part, is TGTGCCAGCGGTGATGCAGGGAGTCAAAACACCTTGTAC. Its translation: CASGDAGSQNTLY. The CDR3 reads in full as CASGDAGSQNTLYF.

Of note for this clone: Mouse gene names apply. The DNA ends 1 residue before the CDR3 does, and the rest of the CDR3 is filled in from the germline J gene. The chain carries TRBV26 and TRBJ1-3; D uncertain. The CDR3 sequence is 14 residues long. Trimming left V 2 bases short and J 0 bases short, with 5 bases between. Germline V gene lookup returns CDR1 KGHPV and CDR2 FQNQEV (reference sequence). CDR3 residues: CASSLMHSGNTLYF. The sequenced part of the CDR3 DNA is TGTGCCAGCAGTCTGATGCATTCTGGAAATACGCTCTAT.

In this sample, this clone turned up a few times. Gene names are mouse gene names. The CDR3 goes on 1 residue after the read ends, and that part is filled in from the germline J gene. The chain recombines TRBV12-2 with TRBJ2-3, with TRBD2 matching over 8 bases. The CDR3 has 15 residues. The V gene end was trimmed by 0 bases and the J gene end by 0 bases; junction bases not matched to a gene: 1. Germline loops: CDR1 SGHLS, CDR2 HYDKME. CDR3 amino acids: CASSLDWGSAETLYF. The CDR3 bases that were read are TGTGCCAGCTCTCTCGACTGGGGTAGTGCAGAAACGCTGTAT.

This clone was observed a handful of times. The germline and genes are mouse ones. The sequence runs out 1 residue before the end of the CDR3; the remainder is reconstructed from the germline J gene. The chain recombines TRBV1 with TRBJ1-1; the match to TRBD1 covers 7 bases. The germline gives CDR1 NSQYPW, CDR2 LRSPGD (reference sequence). J was trimmed by 5 bases and V by 6 bases; bases with no gene match: 6. The CDR3 contains 13 residues. The chain's CDR3 is CTCRDNRGTEVFF. Incomplete CDR3 DNA: TGCACCTGCAGGGATAACAGGGGAACAGAAGTCTTC.

On this clone itself: Germline and genes here are mouse. The CDR3 goes on 1 residue after the read ends, and that part is filled in from the germline J gene. V is TRBV26 and J is TRBJ1-6; D not resolved. TRBJ1-6 is labeled an ORF, and its function is uncertain. Germline CDR1 and CDR2: KGHPV and FQNQEV (reference sequence). The V and J ends lost 4 bases and 0 bases respectively, with 7 bases between them. CDR3 length equals 15 residues. The covered CDR3 bases are TGTGCCAGCAGTCAACAATCTTCCTATAATTCGCCCCTCTAC. The encoded protein is CASSQQSSYNSPLY. The full CDR3 reads CASSQQSSYNSPLYF.

The sample holds one count of this clone. All gene names here are mouse names. The sequence runs out 1 residue before the end of the CDR3; the remainder is reconstructed from the germline J gene. The chain is built from TRBV12-2 and TRBJ2-5, with D unresolved. The CDR3 totals 13 residues. Trimming took off 2 bases at V and 0 bases at J, with 5 bases between the two ends. Per the germline V gene, CDR1 is SGHLS and CDR2 is HYDKME. The covered CDR3 bases are TGTGCCAGCTCTCCAATTAACCAAGACACCCAGTAC. Encoded protein: CASSPINQDTQY. The full CDR3 protein is CASSPINQDTQYF. Using reference TRBV12-2 and TRBJ2-5 for the parts outside the CDR3, the full variable domain is NSGVVQSPRYIIKGKGERSILKCIPISGHLSVAWYQQTQGQELKFFIQHYDKMERDKGNLPSRFSVQQFDDYHSEMNMSALELEDSAVYFCASSPINQDTQYFGPGTRLLVL.

This clone is medium-sized within its sample. The germline and genes are mouse ones. The CDR3 goes on 1 residue after the read ends, and that part is filled in from the germline J gene. V gene TRBV16 combines with J gene TRBJ2-7; either TRBD1 or TRBD2 may fit D (5 bases each). Germline values: CDR1 SGHSA, CDR2 FRNQAP. The CDR3 loop spans 15 amino acids. Trimming took off 0 bases at V and 0 bases at J, with 9 bases between the two ends. This CDR3 reads CASSLDLGLSYEQYF. CDR3 DNA, as far as it was read: TGTGCAAGCAGCTTAGATTTGGGGCTCTCCTATGAACAGTAC.

Details on this clone: Gene names denote mouse genes. The read finishes 1 residue shy of the CDR3 end, and the germline J gene is used to complete it. This same CDR3 is encoded by further DNA sequences in the sample. The gene calls are TRBV12-2 and TRBJ2-3; 8 positions agree with TRBD2. Trimming removed 0 bases from V and 6 bases from J; junction bases left unmatched: 10. Germline V gene lookup returns CDR1 SGHLS and CDR2 HYDKME. The CDR3 totals 16 residues. The CDR3 bases that were read are TGTGCCAGCTCTCTCGACGGGGGGGCGCTAGCGGAAACGCTGTAT. Its translation: CASSLDGGALAETLY. The whole CDR3 protein reads CASSLDGGALAETLYF.

This clone was counted a single time. The genes are named according to mouse. The CDR3 is CASSLGLGRAETLYF. Incomplete CDR3 DNA: TGTGCCAGCAGTTTGGGACTGGGGCGGGCAGAAACGCTGTAT. The chain carries TRBV26 and TRBJ2-3; TRBD2 agrees at 10 bases. The CDR3 end is not reached by the read, which stops 1 residue before it; the germline J gene fills it in. Looked up from germline, CDR1 is KGHPV and CDR2 is FQNQEV (reference sequence). The V segment lost 5 bases and the J segment 3 bases; nucleotides outside the gene matches: 5. The CDR3 has 15 amino acids. Using reference TRBV26 and TRBJ2-3 for the parts outside the CDR3, the full variable domain is NSKVIQTPRYLVKGQGQKAKMRCIPEKGHPVVFWYQQNKNNEFKFLINFQNQEVLQQIDMTEKRFSAECPSNSPCSLEIQSSEAGDSALYLCASSLGLGRAETLYFGSGTRLTVL.

This clone has just a few counts. The germline and genes are mouse ones. Coverage ceases 1 residue before the CDR3 finishes, and the germline J gene fills in the end. The chain joins TRBV15 to TRBJ2-4; TRBD2 matches at 8 bases. CDR3 size: 14 residues. Germline CDR1 reads SGHND; CDR2 reads FRSKSL. The V and J ends lost 2 bases and 3 bases, in that order; junction bases with no gene match: 1. The sequenced CDR3 bases are TGTGCCAGCAGTTTACTGGGGGGACAAAACACCTTGTAC. Protein: CASSLLGGQNTLY. The whole CDR3 protein reads CASSLLGGQNTLYF.

This clone was seen a handful of times. Gene and germline names: mouse. Read sequence stops 1 residue before the CDR3 end, and the germline J gene provides the missing end. This sequence joins TRBV26 and TRBJ1-4; D unresolved. Germline CDR1 reads KGHPV; CDR2 reads FQNQEV (reference sequence). V shed 4 bases and J shed 0 bases, with 6 bases lying between them. CDR3 length: 14 amino acids. The sequenced part of the CDR3 DNA is TGTGCCAGCAGTCAGACAATTTCCAACGAAAGATTATTT. Its translation is CASSQTISNERLF. The whole CDR3 reads CASSQTISNERLFF.

This clone was seen a few times. Here the gene names and germline are mouse. The read terminates 1 residue before the CDR3 end, so the remaining end is supplied by the germline J gene. The chain combines TRBV26 with TRBJ2-7; D gene uncertain. Trimming cost V 2 bases and J 3 bases, with 5 bases left between them. This CDR3 contains 12 residues. Germline lookup yields CDR1 KGHPV and CDR2 FQNQEV (reference sequence). The DNA read from the CDR3 is TGTGCCAGCAGTCTGCCAGTCTATGAACAGTAC. Encoded protein: CASSLPVYEQY. The full CDR3 is CASSLPVYEQYF.

To note about this clone: The gene symbols are mouse symbols. The missing CDR3 end, 1 residue past where the read stops, is filled in from the germline J gene. V usage is TRBV13-2 and J usage is TRBJ2-1; maybe TRBD2 (7 bases). The CDR3 spans 13 residues. Germline V gene sequence: CDR1 NNHNN, CDR2 SYGAGS (reference sequence). Trimming left V 3 bases short and J 6 bases short, with 10 bases between. CDR3 loop: CASGGGAPAEQFF. The sequenced CDR3 bases are TGTGCCAGCGGTGGGGGGGCGCCTGCTGAGCAGTTC.

Details on this clone: Mouse gene names apply. Read coverage stops 1 residue before the CDR3 terminus; the germline J gene supplies the remainder. The chain couples TRBV5 to TRBJ2-4; D perhaps matches TRBD2 (6 bases). CDR3 length: 15 residues. CDR1 and CDR2 (germline): LGHNA, YNLKQL (reference sequence). V lost 2 bases and J lost 0, with 9 bases in between. CDR3 protein: CASSQLGVSQNTLYF. The sequenced CDR3 bases are TGTGCCAGCAGCCAATTGGGGGTCAGTCAAAACACCTTGTAC.

This clone was detected only a few times. Mouse gene names apply. The CDR3 is cut off 1 residue early in the read; its end comes from the germline J gene. The V call is TRBV13-3, the J call TRBJ2-4; 11 nucleotides match TRBD2. The V gene end was trimmed by 6 bases and the J gene end by 5 bases; junction bases not matched to a gene: 2. The germline V gene encodes CDR1 NNHDY and CDR2 SYVADS. The CDR3 has 13 residues. The CDR3 here is CASTDWGGNTLYF. Partial CDR3 DNA: TGTGCCAGCACCGACTGGGGGGGAAACACCTTGTAC.

In its sample, this clone is large (0.1 to 1%). Gene names denote mouse genes. The DNA ends 1 residue before the CDR3 does, and the rest of the CDR3 is filled in from the germline J gene. The chain is built from TRBV12-2 and TRBJ1-2; TRBD1 might be the D (6 bases). V lost 0 bases and J lost 3, with 10 bases in between. Germline-derived CDR1 and CDR2 are SGHLS and HYDKME. The CDR3 runs 14 residues. The CDR3: CASSLTGKDSDYTF. The CDR3 bases that were read are TGTGCCAGCTCTCTCACAGGGAAAGACTCCGACTACACC.

This clone was picked up a small number of times. Gene names denote mouse genes. The read falls 1 residue short of the CDR3 end, and the missing part is taken from the germline J gene. The chain has TRBV19 and TRBJ1-1, with 10 bases identical to TRBD1. The CDR3 has 16 residues. In germline, CDR1 is FNHDT, CDR2 SITEND (reference sequence). The V gene end was trimmed by 2 bases and the J gene end by 1 base; junction bases not matched to a gene: 5. The sequenced part of the CDR3 DNA is TGTGCCAGCAGTATCCGGGACAGGGGAAGGAACACAGAAGTCTTC. Translation: CASSIRDRGRNTEVF. From start to end, the CDR3 is CASSIRDRGRNTEVFF.

Comment on this clone: The listed genes are named as in mouse. The part of the CDR3 DNA that was read is TGTGCCAGCAGCGAACAGGGTAGTCAAAACACCTTGTAC. Its protein is CASSEQGSQNTLY. The CDR3 as a whole reads CASSEQGSQNTLYF. This chain joins TRBV3 and TRBJ2-4; possibly TRBD1 for D (6 bases). The DNA ends 1 residue before the CDR3 does, and the rest of the CDR3 is filled in from the germline J gene. CDR3 size: 14 residues. Germline V gives CDR1 SNHLY, CDR2 FYNGKV (reference sequence). With 5 bases removed from V and 0 bases from J, the gap between germline ends came to 9 bases.

This clone was found once. Genes and germline are mouse. The read gets to within 1 residue of the CDR3 end, and the germline J gene fills in the rest. The chain uses TRBV31 and TRBJ1-4; 8 nucleotides agree with TRBD1. CDR1 and CDR2 from the germline V gene are GKSSPN and SITVG. The CDR3 runs 14 residues. With V trimmed by 3 bases and J by 3 bases, 3 bases remained unmatched. The part of the CDR3 DNA that was read is TGTGCCTGGAGCCCGGACAGGGCCAACGAAAGATTATTT. Residues: CAWSPDRANERLF. The CDR3 in full is CAWSPDRANERLFF.